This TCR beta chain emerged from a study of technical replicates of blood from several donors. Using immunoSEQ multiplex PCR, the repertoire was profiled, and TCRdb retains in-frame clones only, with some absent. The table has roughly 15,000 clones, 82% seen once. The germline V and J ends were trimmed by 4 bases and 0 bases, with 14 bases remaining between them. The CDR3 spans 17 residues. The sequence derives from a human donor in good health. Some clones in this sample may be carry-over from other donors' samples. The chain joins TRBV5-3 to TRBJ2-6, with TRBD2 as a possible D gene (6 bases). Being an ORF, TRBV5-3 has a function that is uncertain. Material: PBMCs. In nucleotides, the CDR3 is TGTGCCAGAAGCCGGACTAACTCGGGCTCTGGGGCCAACGTCCTGACTTTC. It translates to CARSRTNSGSGANVLTF.